One and the same sample provided the 11 T cell receptor beta chains below, sequenced in a study of regulatory T cells in long-lasting Graves disease. The sample's time point: newly diagnosed GD, antithyroid drugs for less than 3 months. PBMC-extracted RNA yielded the TCR library. Sequencing libraries for TCR beta were prepared with iRepertoire HTBI primers and Arm-PCR of CDR3 regions. MiXCR, run by TCRdb on the multiplex PCR reads, gives a single entry per CDR3 protein. The sample consists of some 410,000 distinct CDR3 sequences, about a sixth of them appearing once. These same records also appear under a second study, on T cells in Graves' hyperthyroidism and ophthalmopathy.

The source material was peripheral blood mononuclear cells (PBMCs), sampled at new diagnosis, from a patient treated with antithyroid drugs. These receptors were taken from a woman in her 30s with Graves disease.

The chain couples TRBV4-1 to TRBJ2-7; a weak D match, TRBD2 (6 bases). Germline lookup yields CDR1 MGHRA and CDR2 YSYEKL. V dropped 4 bases and J dropped 4 bases, with 17 bases sitting between them. This CDR3 has 15 residues. The CDR3 region is CASSLRGVEGYEQYF. The CDR3 coding sequence is TGCGCCAGCAGCCTAAGAGGGGTGGAGGGATACGAGCAGTACTTC.

Many counts were recorded for this clonotype. The chain uses TRBV7-2 and TRBJ2-7, with D maybe TRBD1 (5 bases). The CDR3 has 15 amino acids. Per the germline V gene, CDR1 is SGHTA and CDR2 is FQGNSA. V was shortened by 0 bases and J by 6 bases, with 15 bases between the two germline ends. This CDR3 is CASSLASQGLSEQYF. Written as DNA, the CDR3 is TGTGCCAGCAGCTTAGCGTCCCAGGGTCTGAGCGAGCAGTACTTC.

This clonotype was seen ten or more times. The chain joins TRBV30 to TRBJ2-5; D might be TRBD1 (5 bases). Deletions cut 5 bases from V and 1 base from J, with 14 bases between. Germline lookup yields CDR1 GTSNPN and CDR2 SVGIG (reference sequence). The CDR3 is made up of 14 amino acids. CDR3 amino acids: CAWGAKLLQETQYF. The CDR3, as DNA: TGTGCCTGGGGGGCAAAACTCCTCCAAGAGACCCAGTACTTC.

The V call is TRBV6-1, the J call TRBJ2-3; D may be TRBD2 (6 bases). V lost 5 bases, J lost 2 bases, and 14 bases lay in between. Germline V lookup: CDR1 MNHNS, CDR2 SASEGT. The CDR3 loop spans 15 amino acids. DNA for the CDR3: TGTGCCAGCAGTCTCTCCGCGGGATTCACAGATACGCAGTATTTT. Amino acid sequence: CASSLSAGFTDTQYF.

This clonotype came up many times. The rearrangement joins TRBV28 to TRBJ1-5; no firm D call. In germline, CDR1 is MDHEN, CDR2 SYDVKM. The CDR3 has 12 amino acids. With 5 bases removed from V and 5 bases from J, the gap between germline ends came to 7 bases. The CDR3 reads CASSNGYQPQHF. The CDR3 bases are TGTGCCAGCAGTAATGGGTATCAGCCCCAGCATTTT.

This clonotype was seen many times. This chain joins TRBV30 and TRBJ2-3, with 12 bases fitting TRBD2. Trimming removed 4 bases from V and 4 bases from J; junction bases left unmatched: 3. This CDR3 spans 14 amino acids. CDR1 is GTSNPN, CDR2 SVGIG, per germline (reference sequence). In DNA form, the CDR3 reads TGTGCCTGGACTAGCGGGAGGGGGTCAGATACGCAGTATTTT. This sequence encodes CAWTSGRGSDTQYF. Based on the CDR3 plus reference TRBV30 and TRBJ2-3, the full variable domain is SQTIHQWPATLVQPVGSPLSLECTVEGTSNPNLYWYRQAAGRGLQLLFYSVGIGQISSEVPQNLSASRPQDRQFILSSKKLLLSDSGFYLCAWTSGRGSDTQYFGPGTRLTVL.

The table lists this clonotype with many counts. The chain links TRBV30 to TRBJ1-5, with D unclear. Germline V CDR1 and CDR2: GTSNPN, SVGIG (reference sequence). The CDR3 is made up of 14 amino acids. Between the trimmed V and J ends, which lost 2 bases and 4 bases, there was a span of 12 bases. CDR3 sequence (DNA): TGTGCCTGGAGTAGTATGGACCTTAATCAGCCCCAGCATTTT. This sequence encodes CAWSSMDLNQPQHF. Variable domain in full (rest from reference TRBV30 and TRBJ1-5): SQTIHQWPATLVQPVGSPLSLECTVEGTSNPNLYWYRQAAGRGLQLLFYSVGIGQISSEVPQNLSASRPQDRQFILSSKKLLLSDSGFYLCAWSSMDLNQPQHFGDGTRLSIL.

This clonotype was observed a handful of times. The V call is TRBV11-3, the J call TRBJ1-2; TRBD1 matches 10 bases. J gave up 1 base and V 5 bases, and 7 bases lay outside the gene matches. Germline CDR1 and CDR2: SGHNT and YENEEA. This CDR3 has 16 amino acids. CDR3 DNA: TGTGCCAGCAGCCGACAGGGGGCTGAGAGTAACTATGGCTACACCTTC. Protein sequence: CASSRQGAESNYGYTF.

In its sample, this clonotype was seen many times. The chain links TRBV3-1 to TRBJ2-3; possibly TRBD1 for D (7 bases). Trimming removed 2 bases from V and 15 bases from J, with 18 bases in between. CDR3 length: 13 residues. CDR1 and CDR2 from the germline V gene are LGHDT and YNNKEL (reference sequence). CDR3 loop: CASSQTNRGLPYF. In DNA, the CDR3 is TGTGCCAGCAGCCAAACGAACAGGGGACTCCCATATTTT.

Points on this clonotype: A far larger clone is only one base removed, so a read error is likely. The chain recombines TRBV7-8 with TRBJ2-3, with TRBD1 as a possible D gene (7 bases). From germline, CDR1 is SGHVS and CDR2 FQNEAQ. This CDR3 has 18 amino acids. The CDR3 nucleotides are TGTACCAGCAGCTTACCCCGGAGGGGGCCGCAACCACCGGATACGCAGTATTTT. It specifies CTSSLPRRGPQPPDTQYF.

V usage is TRBV7-2 and J usage is TRBJ1-5, with 8 bases that match TRBD1. This CDR3 has 15 residues. Germline V gives CDR1 SGHTA, CDR2 FQGNSA. J lost 6 bases, V lost 3 bases, and 7 bases had no gene match. CDR3 sequence reads: CASSFGTGLVQPQHF. Written as DNA, the CDR3 is TGTGCCAGCAGCTTCGGGACAGGACTCGTTCAGCCCCAGCATTTT. Full variable domain (missing parts from reference TRBV7-2 and TRBJ1-5): GAGVSQSPSNKVTEKGKDVELRCDPISGHTALYWYRQSLGQGLEFLIYFQGNSAPDKSGLPSDRFSAERTGGSVSTLTIQRTQQEDSAVYLCASSFGTGLVQPQHFGDGTRLSIL.